This T cell receptor beta chain was sequenced in a study of control samples from healthy donors and cancer patients. Generated by immunoSEQ multiplex PCR, the TCRdb table keeps only in-frame clones and is missing some. Of about 250,000 clones listed, about 80% were seen once; the top ten hold roughly 15%. The CDR3 is 15 amino acids. The V and J ends lost 4 bases and 8 bases respectively, with 18 bases between them. Germline V gene lookup returns CDR1 SGDLS and CDR2 YYNGEE. The V and J genes are TRBV9 and TRBJ1-4; D gene ambiguous. The sequence came from a woman aged 60-70 years with lung cancer. The sample taken for sequencing was PBMCs. In DNA, the CDR3 is TGTGCCAGCAGCCCCCGTCTGGCGTCGACAGAAAAACTGTTTTTT. The encoded protein is CASSPRLASTEKLFF.